The present entry profiles one T cell receptor (beta chain) with its context. The antigen remains unidentified. This sample is drawn from a study of blood T cells in healthy people across ages. The use of a sample-barcoded 5' primer and a J-beta primer mix characterized a second PCR of roughly 6 to 11 cycles. MiXCR, run by TCRdb on the 5' RACE reads, gives a single entry per CDR3 protein. The sample contains 720,000 or so distinct CDR3 sequences, 35% to 50% of which appear only once. In germline, CDR1 is KGHDR, CDR2 SFDVKD. V trimming: 1 base; J trimming: 7 bases; junction bases outside the gene matches: 8. This CDR3 comprises 16 residues. General study points: Versus aged donors, long-lived donors had higher diversity and more naive CD4+ cells. Roughly linearly, TCR beta diversity per million T cells fell as age increased.

It was 9.5 to 10 milliliters of peripheral blood that were drawn from each donor. The sample consisted of blood. The TCR originated in a man older than 75 in good health. This chain joins TRBV24-1 and TRBJ2-2; 7 bases are shared with TRBD1. The CDR3 DNA sequence: TGTGCCACCAGTGATTTAGGGGACAGTAGGAGCGGGGAGCTGTTTTTT. Amino acid sequence: CATSDLGDSRSGELFF.